This entry lists 2 T cell receptor beta chains sequenced from one sample in a study of blood T cells in healthy people across ages. A sample-barcoded 5' primer and a J-beta primer mix were used in a second PCR of roughly 6 to 11 cycles. MiXCR, run by TCRdb on the 5' RACE reads, gives a single entry per CDR3 protein. The sample contains over 1,200,000 distinct CDR3 sequences, almost 60% of which appear only once. Sequencing was performed on blood. These receptors were obtained from a man between 18 and 29 years old in good health.

V and J are TRBV29-1 and TRBJ1-5; no firm D call. The germline V gene encodes CDR1 SQVTM and CDR2 ANQGSEA. Trimming left V 7 bases short and J 0 bases short, with 4 bases between. CDR3 size: 11 residues. CDR3 nucleotide sequence: TGCAGCGGGGGTAGCAATCAGCCCCAGCATTTT. Translation: CSGGSNQPQHF.

This rearrangement joins TRBV7-9 to TRBJ1-3, with 8 bases lining up with TRBD1. This CDR3 has 15 residues. Unmatched junction bases numbered 5, after V lost 3 bases and J lost 4 bases. Germline V gene data show CDR1 as SEHNR and CDR2 as FQNEAQ (reference sequence). For the CDR3, the DNA is TGTGCCAGCAGCTTGACAGGGGCGGCGGGAAACACCATATATTTT. Protein: CASSLTGAAGNTIYF. The whole variable domain, remainder taken from reference TRBV7-9 and TRBJ1-3, is DTGVSQNPRHKITKRGQNVTFRCDPISEHNRLYWYRQTLGQGPEFLTYFQNEAQLEKSRLLSDRFSAERPKGSFSTLEIQRTEQGDSAMYLCASSLTGAAGNTIYFGEGSWLTVV.